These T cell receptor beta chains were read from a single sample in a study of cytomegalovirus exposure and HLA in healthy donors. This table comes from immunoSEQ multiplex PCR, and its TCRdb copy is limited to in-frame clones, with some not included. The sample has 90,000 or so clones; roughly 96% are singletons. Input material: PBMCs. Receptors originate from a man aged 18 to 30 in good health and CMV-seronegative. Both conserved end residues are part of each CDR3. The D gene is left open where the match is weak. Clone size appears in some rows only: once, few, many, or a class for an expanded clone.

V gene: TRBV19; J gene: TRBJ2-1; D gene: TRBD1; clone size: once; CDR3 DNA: TGTGCCAGTATCGAGAACCGGGACAGGGGTCTGAATGAGCAGTTCTTC; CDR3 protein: CASIENRDRGLNEQFF
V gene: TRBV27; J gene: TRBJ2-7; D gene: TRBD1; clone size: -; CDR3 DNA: TGTGCCAGCAGTTCATTGGGACAGGGTTACGAGCAGTACTTC; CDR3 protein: CASSSLGQGYEQYF
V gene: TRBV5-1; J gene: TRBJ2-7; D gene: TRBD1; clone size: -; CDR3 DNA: TGCGCCAGCAGCCCTTCCACCGGGACAGGGGTCTACGAGCAGTACTTC; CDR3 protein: CASSPSTGTGVYEQYF
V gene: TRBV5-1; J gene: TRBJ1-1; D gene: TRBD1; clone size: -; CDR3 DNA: TGCGCCAGCAGCCCCTCGGACAGGGCCACTGAAGCTTTCTTT; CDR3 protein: CASSPSDRATEAFF
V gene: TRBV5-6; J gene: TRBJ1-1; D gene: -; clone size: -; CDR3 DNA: TGTGCCAGCAGCTTGTACCAGGCTTTAGACACTGAAGCTTTCTTT; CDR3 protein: CASSLYQALDTEAFF
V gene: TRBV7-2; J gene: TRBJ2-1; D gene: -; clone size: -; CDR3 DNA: TGTGCCAGCAGCTTAGATCGCAGGTACAATGAGCAGTTCTTC; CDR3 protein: CASSLDRRYNEQFF
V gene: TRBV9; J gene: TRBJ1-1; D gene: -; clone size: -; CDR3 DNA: TGTGCCAGCAGCCCGATGACAGCAGTGAACACTGAAGCTTTCTTT; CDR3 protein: CASSPMTAVNTEAFF
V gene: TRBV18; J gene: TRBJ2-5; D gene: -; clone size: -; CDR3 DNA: TGTGCCAGCTCACCGACAGGGAGGATGGAGACCCAGTACTTC; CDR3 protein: CASSPTGRMETQYF
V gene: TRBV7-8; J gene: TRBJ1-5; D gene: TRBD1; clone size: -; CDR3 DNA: TGTGCCAGCAGCTTTTGGGGACAGCCCGATAGCAATCAGCCCCAGCATTTT; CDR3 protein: CASSFWGQPDSNQPQHF
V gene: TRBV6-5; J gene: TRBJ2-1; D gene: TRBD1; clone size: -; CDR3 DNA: TGTGCCAGCAGTACAAACAGGGGGGAATACAATGAGCAGTTCTTC; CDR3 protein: CASSTNRGEYNEQFF
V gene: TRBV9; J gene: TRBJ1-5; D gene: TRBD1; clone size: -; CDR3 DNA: TGTGCCAGCAGCGCCGGACAGGGCGGTCAGCCCCAGCATTTT; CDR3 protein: CASSAGQGGQPQHF
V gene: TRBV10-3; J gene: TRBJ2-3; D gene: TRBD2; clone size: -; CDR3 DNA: TGTGCCATCAGTGTTGAGACTAGCCTAACGACAGATACGCAGTATTTT; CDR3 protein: CAISVETSLTTDTQYF
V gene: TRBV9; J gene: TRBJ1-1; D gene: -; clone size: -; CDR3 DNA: TGTGCCAGCAGCGTAGTGGCAGAAGTAAACACTGAAGCTTTCTTT; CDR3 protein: CASSVVAEVNTEAFF
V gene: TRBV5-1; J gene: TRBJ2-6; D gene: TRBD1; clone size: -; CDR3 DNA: TGCGCCAGCAGCTTAACAGGGGTCCCTGACTCTGGGGCCAACGTCCTGACTTTC; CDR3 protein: CASSLTGVPDSGANVLTF
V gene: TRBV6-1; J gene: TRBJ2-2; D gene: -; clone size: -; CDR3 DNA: TGTGCCAGCAGTGAAATCGCAGGGAACGGCGGGGAGCTGTTTTTT; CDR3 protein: CASSEIAGNGGELFF
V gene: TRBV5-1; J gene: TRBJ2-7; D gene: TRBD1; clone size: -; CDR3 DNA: TGCGCCAGCAGCTTCTGGATAACCGGGACAGGGAACGAGCAGTACTTC; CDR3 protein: CASSFWITGTGNEQYF
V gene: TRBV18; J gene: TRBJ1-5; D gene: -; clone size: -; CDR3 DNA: TGTGCCAGCTCACTACGCCCCCAAACCCCGGATCAGCCCCAGCATTTT; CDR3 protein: CASSLRPQTPDQPQHF
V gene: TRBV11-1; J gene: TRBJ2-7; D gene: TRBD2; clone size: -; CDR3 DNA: TGTGCCAGCAGCTACGGGACTAGCGGGACCTACGAGCAGTACTTC; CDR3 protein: CASSYGTSGTYEQYF
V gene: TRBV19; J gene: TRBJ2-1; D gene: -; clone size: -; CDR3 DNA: TGTGCCAGTAGTTTCCAGGGAAATGAGCAGTTCTTC; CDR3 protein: CASSFQGNEQFF
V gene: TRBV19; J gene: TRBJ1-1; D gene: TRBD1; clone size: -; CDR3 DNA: TGTGCCAGTAGTATAACAGGGGGCAGGACTGAAGCTTTCTTT; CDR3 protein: CASSITGGRTEAFF
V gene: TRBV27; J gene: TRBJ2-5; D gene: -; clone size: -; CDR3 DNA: TGTGCCAGCAGTTTTGGCAGTCAAAGCCAAGAGACCCAGTACTTC; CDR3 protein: CASSFGSQSQETQYF
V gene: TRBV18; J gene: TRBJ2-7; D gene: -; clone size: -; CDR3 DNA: TGTGCCAGCTCACCGGGCCAGGGGCGCCACGAGCAGTACTTC; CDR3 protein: CASSPGQGRHEQYF
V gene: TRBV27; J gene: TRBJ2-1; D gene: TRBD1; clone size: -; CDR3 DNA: TGTGCCAGCAGTTTAGACAGGGGGATGGGCGATGAGCAGTTCTTC; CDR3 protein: CASSLDRGMGDEQFF
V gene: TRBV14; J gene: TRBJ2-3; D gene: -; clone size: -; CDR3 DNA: TGTGCCAGCAGCCCTACTAGGGTCGGGGATCCCACAGATACGCAGTATTTT; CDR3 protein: CASSPTRVGDPTDTQYF
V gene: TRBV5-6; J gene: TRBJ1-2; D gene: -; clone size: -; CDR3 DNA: TGTGCCAGCAGCTTGTCTCCAGACTATGGCTACACCTTC; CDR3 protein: CASSLSPDYGYTF
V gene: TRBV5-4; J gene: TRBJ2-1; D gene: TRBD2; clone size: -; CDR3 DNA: TGTGCCAGCAGCAAAAAACTAGCGGGGGCCTACAATGAGCAGTTCTTC; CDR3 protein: CASSKKLAGAYNEQFF
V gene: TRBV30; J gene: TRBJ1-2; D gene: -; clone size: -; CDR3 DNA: TGTGCCTGGAGAGAGACGGGCTATGGCTACACCTTC; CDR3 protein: CAWRETGYGYTF
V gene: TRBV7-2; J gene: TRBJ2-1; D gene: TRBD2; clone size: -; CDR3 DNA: TGTGCCAGCAGCTTAATCCCCGGGAGGGCCAAGAGCGCCTACAATGAGCAGTTCTTC; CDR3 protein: CASSLIPGRAKSAYNEQFF
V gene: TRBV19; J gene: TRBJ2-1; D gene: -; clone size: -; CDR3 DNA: TGTGCCAGTAGTAACCGACACCCCAATGAGCAGTTCTTC; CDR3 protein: CASSNRHPNEQFF
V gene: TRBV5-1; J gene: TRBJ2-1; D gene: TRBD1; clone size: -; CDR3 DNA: TGCGCCAGTAGATCGCCGGGACAGGGACTGCGAGGCCCTCATTTCAATGAGCAGTTCTTC; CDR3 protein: CASRSPGQGLRGPHFNEQFF
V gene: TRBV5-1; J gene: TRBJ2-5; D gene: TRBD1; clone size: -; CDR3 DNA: TGCGCCAGCAGCTTGGGGACAGGGGGCACTGAGACCCAGTACTTC; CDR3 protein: CASSLGTGGTETQYF
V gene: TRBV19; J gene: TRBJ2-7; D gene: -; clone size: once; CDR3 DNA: TGTGCAAGTAGTTCCGGACCTGCTGGGGCTCCCTACGAGCAGTACTTC; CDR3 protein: CASSSGPAGAPYEQYF
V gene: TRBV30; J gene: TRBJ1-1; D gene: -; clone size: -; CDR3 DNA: TGTGCCTGGAGTCTAAGCCTGCATGTAGCTTTCTTT; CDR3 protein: CAWSLSLHVAFF
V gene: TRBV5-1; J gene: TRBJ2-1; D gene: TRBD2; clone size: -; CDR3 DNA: TGCGCCAGCAGCTTCCTGACTAGCGGGAGCCCTCACAATGAGCAGTTCTTC; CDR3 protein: CASSFLTSGSPHNEQFF
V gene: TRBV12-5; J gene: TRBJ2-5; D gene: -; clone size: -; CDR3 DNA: TGTGCTAGTGGTTTGGCCCAGAATGTACAGGGAAGGACCAAAGAGACCCAGTACTTC; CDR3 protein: CASGLAQNVQGRTKETQYF
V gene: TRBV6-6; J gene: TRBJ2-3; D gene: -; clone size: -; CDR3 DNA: TGTGCCAGCAACGGAGGGCAGGGAGGAGGTACGCAGTATTTT; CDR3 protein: CASNGGQGGGTQYF
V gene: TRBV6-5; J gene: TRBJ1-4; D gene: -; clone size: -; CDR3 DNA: TGTGCCAGCACCTTGGACAGCCCCGAAAAACTGTTTTTT; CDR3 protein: CASTLDSPEKLFF